Shown below are 9 T cell receptor beta chains from a single sample sequenced in a study of control samples from healthy donors and cancer patients. The assay was immunoSEQ multiplex PCR, and TCRdb's table has in-frame clones only and misses some. The sample shows approximately 160,000 clones, 94% of them seen only once. Sequencing input: blood. These receptors all stem from a woman aged 18-30 years in good health.

The rearrangement links TRBV5-1 to TRBJ2-5; 9 bases agree with TRBD1. This CDR3 comprises 16 residues. Germline V gives CDR1 SGHRS, CDR2 YFSETQ. The V segment lost 2 bases and the J segment 4 bases; nucleotides outside the gene matches: 9. CDR3 loop: CASSFKTGGSRETQYF. The CDR3 coding sequence is TGCGCCAGCAGCTTCAAGACAGGGGGTAGTCGAGAGACCCAGTACTTC.

In DNA, the CDR3 is TGCGCCAGCAGCTTTTCCGACAGAGAGGGTTCACCCCTCCACTTT. This codes for CASSFSDREGSPLHF. This chain uses TRBV5-1 with TRBJ1-6; D is perhaps TRBD1 (5 bases). V was trimmed by 2 bases and J by 9 bases, leaving 15 bases between them. The CDR3 spans 15 residues. Germline loops: CDR1 SGHRS, CDR2 YFSETQ.

The chain has TRBV5-1 and TRBJ2-2; 7 positions agree with TRBD1. The CDR3 sequence is 15 residues long. J was trimmed by 2 bases and V by 0 bases; bases with no gene match: 1. Germline CDR1 reads SGHRS; CDR2 reads YFSETQ. The CDR3 sequence: CASSLGDSNTGELFF. The DNA of the CDR3 is TGCGCCAGCAGCTTGGGGGACAGCAACACCGGGGAGCTGTTTTTT.

The chain combines TRBV12-3 or TRBV12-4 with TRBJ2-5, with 9 bases matching TRBD1. The CDR3 loop spans 13 amino acids. Losses at the gene ends were 6 bases for V and 5 bases for J; bases not matched to a gene: 4. In nucleotides, the CDR3 is TGTGCCAGCAGGGGACAGGGCTGGGAGACCCAGTACTTC. Its protein product is CASRGQGWETQYF.

The gene calls are TRBV27 and TRBJ1-2, with 7 bases lining up with TRBD1. This CDR3 has 14 residues. J gave up 8 bases and V 8 bases, and 14 bases lay outside the gene matches. From germline, CDR1 is MNHEY and CDR2 SMNVEV (reference sequence). The CDR3 nucleotides are TGTGCCAGCGCGAGCGACAGGGTATCCAAGGGCTACACCTTC. Translated: CASASDRVSKGYTF.

This sequence joins TRBV6-1 and TRBJ1-5; TRBD1 aligns across 11 bases. The germline gives CDR1 MNHNS, CDR2 SASEGT. The CDR3 totals 18 residues. Trimming cost V 4 bases and J 1 base; bases outside gene matches: 9. CDR3 sequence reads: CASSGRTGGLISNQPQHF. The CDR3 DNA reads TGTGCCAGCAGTGGACGGACAGGGGGCTTGATAAGCAATCAGCCCCAGCATTTT.

This clone was detected once. The rearrangement links TRBV11-3 to TRBJ2-3, with 11 bases that match TRBD2. The CDR3 is made up of 14 amino acids. The V gene end was trimmed by 4 bases and the J gene end by 5 bases; junction bases not matched to a gene: 2. Germline CDR1 reads SGHNT; CDR2 reads YENEEA. CDR3 loop: CASSSSGGKDTQYF. The CDR3 DNA follows: TGTGCCAGCAGCTCTAGCGGGGGGAAAGATACGCAGTATTTT.

The chain carries TRBV18 and TRBJ2-2; 9 nucleotides agree with TRBD2. CDR1 is KGHSH, CDR2 LQKENI, per germline. This CDR3 is 15 amino acids long. Germline trimming cut 2 bases from V and 10 bases from J; bases unmatched to any gene: 8. As DNA, the CDR3 is TGTGCCAGCTCACCAGAAGCGGTAGCGGGAGCGGAGCTGTTTTTT. Amino acid sequence: CASSPEAVAGAELFF.

V is TRBV6-1 and J is TRBJ2-3; 11 bases are shared with TRBD2. The CDR3 extends over 16 amino acids. Looked up from germline, CDR1 is MNHNS and CDR2 is SASEGT. V lost 3 bases and J lost 5; bases outside the gene matches: 7. CDR3 DNA sequence: TGTGCCAGCAGTGACGGTCTAGCGGGGGGCAGAGATACGCAGTATTTT. As protein: CASSDGLAGGRDTQYF.